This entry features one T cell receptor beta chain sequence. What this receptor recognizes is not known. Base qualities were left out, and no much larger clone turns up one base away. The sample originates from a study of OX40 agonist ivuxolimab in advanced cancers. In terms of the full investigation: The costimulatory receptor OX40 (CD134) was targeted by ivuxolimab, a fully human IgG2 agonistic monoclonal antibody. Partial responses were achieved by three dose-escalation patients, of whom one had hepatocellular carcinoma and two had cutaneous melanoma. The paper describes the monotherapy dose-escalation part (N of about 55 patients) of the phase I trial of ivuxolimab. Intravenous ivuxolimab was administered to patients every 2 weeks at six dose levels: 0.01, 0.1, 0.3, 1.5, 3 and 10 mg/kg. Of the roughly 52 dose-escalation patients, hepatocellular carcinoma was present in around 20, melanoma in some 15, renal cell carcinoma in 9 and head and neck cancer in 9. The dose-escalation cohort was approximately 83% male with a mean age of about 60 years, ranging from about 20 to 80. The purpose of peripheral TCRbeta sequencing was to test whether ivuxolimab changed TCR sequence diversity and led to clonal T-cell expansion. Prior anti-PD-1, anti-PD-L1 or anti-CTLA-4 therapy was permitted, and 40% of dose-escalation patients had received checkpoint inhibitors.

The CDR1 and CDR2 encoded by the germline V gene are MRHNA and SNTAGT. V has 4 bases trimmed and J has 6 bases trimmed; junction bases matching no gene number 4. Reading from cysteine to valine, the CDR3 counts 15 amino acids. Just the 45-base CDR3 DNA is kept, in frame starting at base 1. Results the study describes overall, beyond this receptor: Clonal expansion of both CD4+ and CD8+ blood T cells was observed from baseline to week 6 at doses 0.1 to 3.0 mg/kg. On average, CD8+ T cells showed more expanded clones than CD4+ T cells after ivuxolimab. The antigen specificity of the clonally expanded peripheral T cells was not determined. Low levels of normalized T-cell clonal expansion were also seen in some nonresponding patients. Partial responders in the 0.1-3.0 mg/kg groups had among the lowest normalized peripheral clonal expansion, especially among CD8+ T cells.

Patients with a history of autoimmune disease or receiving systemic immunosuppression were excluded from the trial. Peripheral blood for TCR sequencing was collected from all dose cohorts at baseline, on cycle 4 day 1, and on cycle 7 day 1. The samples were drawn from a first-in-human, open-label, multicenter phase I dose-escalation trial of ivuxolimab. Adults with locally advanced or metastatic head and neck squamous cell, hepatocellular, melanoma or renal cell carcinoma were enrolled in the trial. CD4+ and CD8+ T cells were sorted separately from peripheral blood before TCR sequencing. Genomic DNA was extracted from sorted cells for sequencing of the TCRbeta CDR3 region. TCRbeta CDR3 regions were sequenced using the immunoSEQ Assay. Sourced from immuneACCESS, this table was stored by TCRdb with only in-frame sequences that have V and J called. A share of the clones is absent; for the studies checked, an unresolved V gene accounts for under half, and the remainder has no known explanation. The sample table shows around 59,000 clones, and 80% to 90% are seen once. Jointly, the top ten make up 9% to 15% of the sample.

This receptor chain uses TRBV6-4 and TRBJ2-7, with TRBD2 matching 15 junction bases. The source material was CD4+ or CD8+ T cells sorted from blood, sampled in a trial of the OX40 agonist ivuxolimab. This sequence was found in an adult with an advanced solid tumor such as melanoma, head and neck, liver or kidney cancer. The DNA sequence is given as TGTGCCAGCAGTGCCAGGGGACTAGCGGGAGGCGAGCAGTACGTC. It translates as CASSARGLAGGEQYV.